These T cell receptor beta chains were read from a single sample in a study of OX40 agonist ivuxolimab in advanced cancers. This table comes from immunoSEQ multiplex PCR, and its TCRdb copy is limited to in-frame clones, with some not included. This sample yields some 86,000 clones, of which around 94% are seen a single time; around 9.6% belongs to the top ten. Sample: CD4+ or CD8+ T cells sorted from blood, taken in a trial of the OX40 agonist ivuxolimab. These receptors all come from an adult with an advanced solid tumor such as melanoma, head and neck, liver or kidney cancer. The CDR3 runs from the conserved cysteine through the conserved F or W. A D gene is named only where the DNA matches it firmly. Clone size, where shown, is once, few, many, or a class for clones that have expanded.

clone_size d_call j_call v_call cdr3_aa cdr3_nt
NA NA TRBJ2-1 TRBV7-9 CASSPGDNEQFF TGTGCCAGCAGTCCAGGGGACAATGAGCAGTTCTTC
NA NA TRBJ2-1 TRBV6-5 CASSYSNGDEQFF TGTGCCAGCAGTTACTCGAACGGGGATGAGCAGTTCTTC
NA NA TRBJ2-5 TRBV11-2 CASSLDRPRNSQETQYF TGTGCCAGCAGCTTAGATCGGCCGCGCAACAGCCAAGAGACCCAGTACTTC
NA TRBD1 TRBJ1-5 TRBV5-8 CASSLGTGLGNQPQHF TGTGCCAGCAGCTTAGGGACAGGGTTAGGCAATCAGCCCCAGCATTTT
NA NA TRBJ2-2 TRBV21-1 CASSKSSGAGELFF TGTGCCAGCAGCAAAAGCTCCGGGGCCGGGGAGCTGTTTTTT
NA TRBD2 TRBJ2-7 TRBV9 CASSLTGTSGHEQYF TGTGCCAGCAGCCTCACCGGGACTAGCGGCCACGAGCAGTACTTC
NA TRBD2 TRBJ2-1 TRBV10-3 CAISESLAGGSSYNEQFF TGTGCCATCAGTGAGTCACTAGCGGGAGGCAGCTCCTACAATGAGCAGTTCTTC
NA TRBD1 TRBJ1-1 TRBV7-2 CASSMEDRAWEEAFF TGTGCCAGCAGCATGGAGGACAGGGCTTGGGAAGAAGCTTTCTTT
NA TRBD2 TRBJ2-3 TRBV9 CASSIIAGGPGDTQYF TGTGCCAGCAGCATTATAGCGGGAGGGCCCGGAGATACGCAGTATTTT
NA NA TRBJ2-7 TRBV7-9 CASSLAIGTDEQYF TGTGCCAGCAGCTTAGCGATTGGGACCGACGAGCAGTACTTC
NA NA TRBJ1-2 TRBV4-3 CASSQDGLYGYTF TGCGCCAGCAGCCAAGATGGCCTCTATGGCTACACCTTC
NA TRBD2 TRBJ2-7 TRBV7-2 CASSLRLAGEDSYEQYF TGTGCCAGCAGCTTAAGACTAGCGGGAGAAGATTCCTACGAGCAGTACTTC
NA NA TRBJ2-7 TRBV27 CASSLSPSYEQYF TGTGCCAGCAGTTTATCGCCCTCCTACGAGCAGTACTTC
NA TRBD2 TRBJ2-3 TRBV9 CASSAGLAGDGTDTQYF TGTGCCAGCAGCGCAGGACTAGCGGGAGACGGCACAGATACGCAGTATTTT
NA TRBD2 TRBJ2-7 TRBV2 CASSPSGANSYEQYF TGTGCCAGCAGCCCGAGCGGGGCTAACTCCTACGAGCAGTACTTC
once NA TRBJ2-4 TRBV27 CASSLGLAKNIQYF TGTGCCAGCAGTTTAGGACTAGCCAAAAACATTCAGTACTTC
many NA TRBJ1-5 TRBV6-1 CASSEWAGGSNQPQHF TGTGCCAGCAGTGAATGGGCGGGGGGTAGCAATCAGCCCCAGCATTTT
NA NA TRBJ2-2 TRBV7-9 CASSLGNTGELFF TGTGCCAGCAGTCTGGGAAACACCGGGGAGCTGTTTTTT